These 7 T cell receptor beta chains came from one sample sequenced in a study of T-cell reconstitution after alpha-beta-depleted transplantation in children. TCRbeta library preparation incorporated unique molecular identifiers. TCRdb re-called the PCR reads through MiXCR, storing one row per CDR3 protein. The sample lists around 200,000 distinct CDR3 sequences, 8.4% seen once, with about a third in the top ten. The sample was PBMCs, mostly from graft donor cells, taken 360 days after TCRalphabeta/CD19-depleted stem cell transplant. These receptors originate from a male patient aged 2-15 years who had a stem cell transplant for acute myeloid leukemia, so the T cells may come from the graft donor.

This clonotype was observed at least ten times. V usage is TRBV20-1 and J usage is TRBJ1-2, with a tentative D call TRBD1 (5 bases). The CDR3 is 13 amino acids. Germline CDR1 and CDR2: DFQATT and SNEGSKA (reference sequence). Trimming shortened V by 8 bases and J by 6 bases, and 19 bases separated the two germline ends. CDR3 region: CSPHDDGTDGYTF. CDR3 DNA: TGCAGTCCTCATGATGACGGGACTGATGGCTACACCTTC.

This clonotype was seen a few times. The V gene is TRBV12-5, the J gene TRBJ2-1; TRBD2 matches at 13 bases. Germline assignment: CDR1 LGHNT and CDR2 FRNRAP. CDR3 size: 16 residues. With V trimmed by 5 bases and J by 2 bases, 3 bases remained unmatched. The CDR3, as DNA: TGTGCTAGTGGTAAAGGGACTAGCGGGACCTACAATGAGCAGTTCTTC. Encoded protein: CASGKGTSGTYNEQFF.

The chain couples TRBV5-1 to TRBJ2-3; D is unclear. CDR3 length: 16 amino acids. Per germline, CDR1 SGHRS and CDR2 YFSETQ. Trimming pared 0 bases from V and 0 bases from J, leaving 11 bases between. CDR3 protein: CASSLAGPHSTDTQYF. Here the CDR3 DNA reads TGCGCCAGCAGCTTGGCGGGTCCTCATAGCACAGATACGCAGTATTTT.

This clonotype was picked up a small number of times. The gene calls are TRBV20-1 and TRBJ2-7; 11 positions agree with TRBD2. V gave up 2 bases and J gave up 3 bases; unmatched junction bases: 9. This CDR3 is 16 amino acids long. Germline V gene data show CDR1 as DFQATT and CDR2 as SNEGSKA (reference sequence). This CDR3 reads CSARTLAGGPGYEQYF. The CDR3 nucleotides read TGCAGTGCTAGAACCCTAGCGGGAGGACCTGGCTACGAGCAGTACTTC.

This clonotype occurred a few times. The chain uses TRBV2 and TRBJ1-5; D perhaps matches TRBD1 (5 bases). The V end lost 8 bases, the J end lost 7 bases, and 18 bases lay between the germline ends. The CDR3 consists of 14 residues. Germline V gives CDR1 SNHLY, CDR2 FYNNEI. This chain's CDR3 is CASRRDRLSQPQHF. The CDR3 coding sequence is TGTGCCAGCCGTCGGGACCGACTTTCACAGCCCCAGCATTTT.

This clonotype was seen only a few times. This rearrangement joins TRBV20-1 to TRBJ2-7; 8 bases align to TRBD2. CDR3 length: 14 residues. The trim removed 1 base at V and 2 bases at J, leaving 4 bases unmatched. Per the germline V gene, CDR1 is DFQATT and CDR2 is SNEGSKA (reference sequence). For the CDR3, the DNA is TGCAGTGCTAGAGCAGTGGGACTAGCCTACGAGCAGTACGTC. This gives the protein CSARAVGLAYEQYV.

This clonotype was recorded at least ten times. The chain is built from TRBV6-5 and TRBJ2-5, with a weak D call TRBD1 (5 bases). The V and J ends lost 3 bases and 1 base respectively, with 15 bases between them. This CDR3 is 16 amino acids long. The germline CDR1 and CDR2 sequences are MNHEY and SVGAGI. CDR3 nucleotide sequence: TGTGCCAGCAGTTATCGGCAGGGTGACACCCAAGAGACCCAGTACTTC. Its translation is CASSYRQGDTQETQYF.